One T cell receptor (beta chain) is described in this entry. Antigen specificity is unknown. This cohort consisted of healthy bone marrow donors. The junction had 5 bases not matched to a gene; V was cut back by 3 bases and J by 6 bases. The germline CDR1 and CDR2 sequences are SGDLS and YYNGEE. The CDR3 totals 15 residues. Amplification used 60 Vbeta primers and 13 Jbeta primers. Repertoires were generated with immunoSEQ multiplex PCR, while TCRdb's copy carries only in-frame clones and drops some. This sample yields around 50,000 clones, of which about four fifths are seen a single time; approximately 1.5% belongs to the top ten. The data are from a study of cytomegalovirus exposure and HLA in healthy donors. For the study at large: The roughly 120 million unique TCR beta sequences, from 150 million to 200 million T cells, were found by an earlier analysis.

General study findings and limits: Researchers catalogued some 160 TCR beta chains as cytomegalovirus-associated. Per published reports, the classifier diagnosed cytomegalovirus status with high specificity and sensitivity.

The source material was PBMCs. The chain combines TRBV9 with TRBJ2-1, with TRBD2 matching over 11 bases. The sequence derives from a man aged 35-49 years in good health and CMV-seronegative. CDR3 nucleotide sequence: TGTGCCAGCAGCGCTTCTAGCGGGGGGCCCAATGAGCAGTTCTTC. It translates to CASSASSGGPNEQFF.